These 32 T cell receptor beta chains share one sample of origin, sequenced in a study of blood T cells in healthy people across ages. The authors ran a second PCR of 7 to 11 cycles using a sample-barcoded 5' primer and a J-beta primer mix. TCRdb analysed the 5' RACE reads with MiXCR anew, one entry per CDR3 protein. Seen here are 850,000 to 1,000,000 distinct CDR3 sequences, about 48% observed once, and the top ten hold around an eighth. Input material: blood. Every receptor here comes from a man aged 30-40 years in good health.

This clonotype was observed a handful of times. V and J are TRBV4-2 and TRBJ1-6; 9 bases are a match to TRBD1. Germline-derived CDR1 and CDR2 are LGHNA and YNFKEQ. The trim removed 5 bases at V and 7 bases at J, leaving 6 bases unmatched. The CDR3 length is 15 residues. This CDR3 reads CASSVQTGGNSPLHF. CDR3 DNA sequence: TGTGCCAGCAGCGTCCAGACAGGGGGGAATTCACCCCTCCACTTT.

The chain employs TRBV9 and TRBJ2-2; either TRBD1 or TRBD2 may supply D (5 bases each). The V and J ends lost 2 bases and 2 bases respectively, with 7 bases between them. CDR1 and CDR2 from the germline V gene are SGDLS and YYNGEE. This CDR3 spans 14 amino acids. The CDR3 DNA reads TGTGCCAGCAGCGTCGGGACCAACACCGGGGAGCTGTTTTTT. It codes for CASSVGTNTGELFF.

The chain recombines TRBV28 with TRBJ1-4, with TRBD1 matching 8 bases. The ends lost 4 bases at V and 8 bases at J; junction bases unmatched: 9. CDR1 and CDR2 from the germline V gene are MDHEN and SYDVKM. The CDR3 spans 15 residues. The CDR3 reads CASSSRGQALEKLFF. The DNA of the CDR3 is TGTGCCAGCAGTTCACGGGGACAGGCTCTGGAAAAACTGTTTTTT.

The rearrangement joins TRBV10-3 to TRBJ2-1, with 8 bases that match TRBD2. This CDR3 region has 12 residues. The trim removed 6 bases at V and 10 bases at J, leaving 5 bases unmatched. Germline V lookup: CDR1 ENHRY, CDR2 SYGVKD. CDR3 loop: CAIRAGESEQFF. The DNA of the CDR3 is TGTGCCATCAGAGCGGGGGAATCCGAGCAGTTCTTC.

In its sample, this clonotype was seen a few times. This chain links TRBV4-2 with TRBJ1-2; no clear D gene. Per the germline V gene, CDR1 is LGHNA and CDR2 is YNFKEQ. Trimming pared 0 bases from V and 4 bases from J, leaving 12 bases between. The CDR3 extends over 15 amino acids. The CDR3 sequence is CASSQDEAAGYGYTF. CDR3 DNA sequence: TGTGCCAGCAGCCAAGATGAGGCGGCTGGCTATGGCTACACCTTC.

This clonotype was recorded only once. CDR3 loop: CAIKVDRHTGFWEFF. DNA of the CDR3: TGTGCCATCAAGGTGGATAGGCACACTGGATTCTGGGAGTTCTTC. This chain connects TRBV6-4 to TRBJ2-1; D call uncertain. This CDR3 is built from 15 residues. Trimming pared 10 bases from V and 14 bases from J, leaving 30 bases between. The V gene's germline CDR1 is MRHNA and CDR2 SNTAGT.

This clonotype was observed a handful of times. The gene calls are TRBV20-1 and TRBJ2-5; TRBD2 might be the D (5 bases). Germline lookup yields CDR1 DFQATT and CDR2 SNEGSKA (reference sequence). The CDR3 sequence is 12 residues long. V lost 6 bases and J 5 bases, leaving 13 bases between the germline ends. CDR3 protein: CSAPLTGETQYF. The CDR3 nucleotides are TGCAGTGCCCCGCTGACGGGGGAGACCCAGTACTTC.

This clonotype came up a few times. The chain recombines TRBV30 with TRBJ2-1, with D unclear. The CDR3 is 13 residues long. The ends were cut back, 0 bases at V and 5 bases at J, with 8 bases in the middle. Germline V lookup: CDR1 GTSNPN, CDR2 SVGIG (reference sequence). As DNA, the CDR3 is TGTGCCTGGAGTGTACGGCTGAACAATGAGCAGTTCTTC. Protein product: CAWSVRLNNEQFF.

The V call is TRBV21-1, the J call TRBJ2-3; the table's D call TRBD2 went unverified against the DNA. TRBV21-1 is a known pseudogene. This CDR3 contains 17 residues. CDR3 in amino acids: CASSKILAELNTDTQYF. The CDR3, as DNA: TGTGCCAGCAGCAAAATCCTAGCGGAACTCAACACAGATACGCAGTATTTT.

There are many counts of this clonotype. This chain connects TRBV12-3 or TRBV12-4 to TRBJ2-7; a possible D gene is TRBD1 (6 bases). V was pared by 3 bases and J by 4 bases, with 10 bases between. This CDR3 is built from 13 residues. The DNA of the CDR3 is TGTGCCAGCAGTTTGGGCAGGGGTTACGAGCAGTACTTC. It specifies CASSLGRGYEQYF.

The V call is TRBV7-9, the J call TRBJ2-1; D is ambiguous. The CDR3 is 16 residues long. Germline CDR1 reads SEHNR; CDR2 reads FQNEAQ (reference sequence). V was trimmed by 1 base and J by 3 bases, leaving 13 bases between them. The CDR3 is CASSLGAGQVYNEQFF. In nucleotides, the CDR3 is TGTGCCAGCAGCTTAGGAGCCGGGCAGGTCTACAATGAGCAGTTCTTC.

This sequence joins TRBV20-1 and TRBJ2-1; TRBD2 matches 10 bases. The CDR3 sequence is 16 residues long. The germline V gene encodes CDR1 DFQATT and CDR2 SNEGSKA (reference sequence). After removal of 5 bases from V and 7 bases from J, the junction contained 14 bases not matched to a gene. CDR3 DNA: TGCAGTGCTGGGATAACTAGCGGGGTGGAGTTAAATGAGCAGTTCTTC. It translates to CSAGITSGVELNEQFF.

This chain connects TRBV27 to TRBJ1-2; D possibly corresponds to TRBD1 (5 bases). This CDR3 spans 14 amino acids. V lost 1 base and J 8 bases, leaving 14 bases between the germline ends. Germline V lookup: CDR1 MNHEY, CDR2 SMNVEV (reference sequence). The CDR3 sequence: CASSLLGAGHGYTF. The DNA of the CDR3 is TGTGCCAGCAGTTTATTAGGGGCAGGGCACGGCTACACCTTC.

There are a few counts of this clonotype. The genes are TRBV24-1 and TRBJ2-3; D is unclear. Trimming cost V 1 base and J 1 base, with 8 bases left between them. CDR1 is KGHDR and CDR2 is SFDVKD in the germline V gene. The CDR3 is 15 amino acids. CDR3: CATSDFQPGTDTQYF. CDR3 nucleotide sequence: TGTGCCACCAGTGATTTCCAGCCTGGCACAGATACGCAGTATTTT.

The chain carries TRBV4-1 and TRBJ2-3; 7 bases line up with TRBD2. The CDR3 is 15 residues long. V lost 1 base and J lost 7; bases outside the gene matches: 8. Germline CDR1 MGHRA, CDR2 YSYEKL. The CDR3 reads CASSQVDGGGNTQYF. The CDR3 DNA sequence: TGCGCCAGCAGCCAAGTGGACGGGGGAGGGAATACGCAGTATTTT.

The V gene is TRBV6-2 or TRBV6-3, the J gene TRBJ2-1; tentatively, D is TRBD2 (5 bases). CDR1 is MNHEY, CDR2 SVGEGT, per germline. Trimming stripped 4 bases from V and 2 bases from J, with 9 bases between. This CDR3 has 14 amino acids. This CDR3 reads CASSSSTTYNEQFF. CDR3 nucleotide sequence: TGTGCCAGCAGTTCATCGACTACCTACAATGAGCAGTTCTTC.

This chain joins TRBV4-3 and TRBJ2-1; 8 positions agree with TRBD2. This CDR3 has 14 amino acids. Germline loops: CDR1 LGHNA, CDR2 YSLEER. V was pared by 5 bases and J by 7 bases, with 7 bases of the junction left unmatched. The CDR3, as DNA: TGCGCCAGCAGCAGGCGGGGGGCGGGAAATGAGCAGTTCTTC. As protein: CASSRRGAGNEQFF.

This clonotype was seen only a few times. J is TRBJ1-2 and V is TRBV7-2; 8 bases are a match to TRBD1. V was clipped by 0 bases and J by 3 bases; unmatched bases: 3. There are 15 residues in the CDR3. The V gene's germline CDR1 is SGHTA and CDR2 FQGNSA. CDR3 loop: CASSLAQGAYYGYTF. As DNA, the CDR3 is TGTGCCAGCAGCTTAGCGCAGGGGGCTTACTATGGCTACACCTTC.

V is TRBV6-5 and J is TRBJ2-1, with 9 positions matching TRBD2. V lost 2 bases to trimming and J lost 6 bases; unmatched junction nucleotides: 5. This CDR3 has 15 residues. From germline, CDR1 is MNHEY and CDR2 SVGAGI. CDR3 protein: CASSYGGGAGNEQFF. CDR3 coding DNA: TGTGCCAGCAGTTACGGCGGGGGGGCCGGCAATGAGCAGTTCTTC.

This clonotype was seen a handful of times. V and J are TRBV20-1 and TRBJ2-1; D possibly matches TRBD1 or TRBD2 (5 bases each). The length of the CDR3 is 16 residues. The germline V gene has CDR1 DFQATT and CDR2 SNEGSKA (reference sequence). With 3 bases removed from V and 2 bases from J, the gap between germline ends came to 17 bases. The CDR3 DNA sequence: TGCAGTGCTAGTGGAGTCCGGGACCTACCCTACAATGAGCAGTTCTTC. Residues: CSASGVRDLPYNEQFF.

This chain links TRBV27 with TRBJ2-3, with TRBD1 matching over 9 bases. The CDR3 is made up of 15 amino acids. With V trimmed by 7 bases and J by 1 base, 6 bases remained unmatched. The germline gives CDR1 MNHEY, CDR2 SMNVEV (reference sequence). The CDR3 loop is CASNKDRGGTDTQYF. The CDR3 DNA reads as TGTGCCAGCAATAAGGACAGGGGTGGCACAGATACGCAGTATTTT.

This chain uses TRBV7-2 with TRBJ1-1; 10 bases line up with TRBD1. Germline V gene lookup returns CDR1 SGHTA and CDR2 FQGNSA. CDR3 length equals 13 residues. Trimming at V came to 5 bases and at J to 13 bases, leaving 10 bases not matched to a gene. As DNA, the CDR3 is TGTGCCAGCAGCCCCCAAGGGACAGGGGCCGGTTTCTTT. Its protein product is CASSPQGTGAGFF. Full variable domain (outside the CDR3, taken from reference TRBV7-2 and TRBJ1-1): GAGVSQSPSNKVTEKGKDVELRCDPISGHTALYWYRQSLGQGLEFLIYFQGNSAPDKSGLPSDRFSAERTGGSVSTLTIQRTQQEDSAVYLCASSPQGTGAGFFGQGTRLTVV.

The V call is TRBV11-2, the J call TRBJ2-1, with 12 bases fitting TRBD2. This CDR3 region has 13 residues. V gave up 8 bases and J gave up 10 bases; unmatched junction bases: 6. Germline V CDR1 and CDR2: SGHAT, FQNNGV. This chain's CDR3 is CASGRTSGAEQFF. In DNA form, the CDR3 reads TGTGCCAGCGGCAGGACTAGCGGGGCCGAGCAGTTCTTC.

This clonotype showed up just a few times. The rearrangement uses TRBV4-2 and TRBJ2-1; 12 bases agree with TRBD2. The germline V gene encodes CDR1 LGHNA and CDR2 YNFKEQ. The trim removed 4 bases at V and 8 bases at J, leaving 6 bases unmatched. The CDR3 spans 15 residues. CDR3 DNA sequence: TGTGCCAGCAGCCCACTAGCGGGGGGTATATATGAGCAGTTCTTC. Translation gives CASSPLAGGIYEQFF.

In DNA form, the CDR3 reads TGTGCCAGCAGTTTAATTGGGACAGGGCAACTGTTTTTT. Translation: CASSLIGTGQLFF. This chain uses TRBV12-3 or TRBV12-4 with TRBJ1-4; 9 bases agree with TRBD1. This CDR3 is 13 amino acids long. V gave up 2 bases and J gave up 12 bases; unmatched junction bases: 4.

The rearrangement uses TRBV27 and TRBJ1-1; D remains ambiguous. The CDR3 sequence is 15 residues long. V dropped 1 base and J dropped 0 bases, with 9 bases sitting between them. Germline CDR1 is MNHEY and CDR2 is SMNVEV (reference sequence). In nucleotides, the CDR3 is TGTGCCAGCAGTTTATTACGGGAAATGAACACTGAAGCTTTCTTT. This translates into CASSLLREMNTEAFF.

This rearrangement joins TRBV25-1 to TRBJ1-1; D may be TRBD1 (5 bases). The V end lost 4 bases, the J end lost 1 base, and 22 bases lay between the germline ends. Germline-derived CDR1 and CDR2 are MGHDK and SYGVNS. CDR3 length equals 18 residues. Here the CDR3 DNA reads TGTGCCAGCAGTGGGGACGGTGGGGGAGTAAAGTCGAACACTGAAGCTTTCTTT. Protein sequence: CASSGDGGGVKSNTEAFF.

The chain combines TRBV2 with TRBJ2-2, with 11 nucleotides matching TRBD1. This CDR3 has 15 residues. V gave up 6 bases and J gave up 5 bases; unmatched junction bases: 5. From germline, CDR1 is SNHLY and CDR2 FYNNEI. CDR3 nucleotides: TGTGCCAGCAGCGGGACAGGGGGAGAGACCGGGGAGCTGTTTTTT. Protein sequence: CASSGTGGETGELFF. Full variable domain (remainder filled in from reference TRBV2 and TRBJ2-2): EPEVTQTPSHQVTQMGQEVILRCVPISNHLYFYWYRQILGQKVEFLVSFYNNEISEKSEIFDDQFSVERPDGSNFTLKIRSTKLEDSAMYFCASSGTGGETGELFFGEGSRLTVL.

The J gene is TRBJ2-1, the V gene TRBV6-2 or TRBV6-3, with D perhaps TRBD2 (5 bases). Trimming stripped 5 bases from V and 2 bases from J, with 16 bases between. CDR1 is MNHEY, CDR2 SVGEGT, per germline. The CDR3 runs 16 residues. CDR3 sequence (DNA): TGTGCCAGCAGTGCGTTAGGGAGAGATACCTACAATGAGCAGTTCTTC. Amino acid sequence: CASSALGRDTYNEQFF.

The V call is TRBV7-8, the J call TRBJ1-5; D unresolved. The CDR3 runs to 12 residues. Germline CDR1 reads SGHVS; CDR2 reads FQNEAQ. V was trimmed by 1 base and J by 7 bases, leaving 5 bases between them. CDR3 residues: CASSLEVQPQHF. CDR3 nucleotide sequence: TGTGCCAGCAGCTTAGAGGTACAGCCCCAGCATTTT. The whole variable domain, filled in from reference TRBV7-8 and TRBJ1-5, reads GAGVSQSPRYKVAKRGQDVALRCDPISGHVSLFWYQQALGQGPEFLTYFQNEAQLDKSGLPSDRFFAERPEGSVSTLKIQRTQQEDSAVYLCASSLEVQPQHFGDGTRLSIL.

This chain connects TRBV11-3 to TRBJ1-1; D uncertain. The V gene's germline CDR1 is SGHNT and CDR2 YENEEA. The CDR3 spans 15 residues. V gave up 5 bases and J gave up 0 bases, with 13 bases separating them. As DNA, the CDR3 is TGTGCCAGCAGCCCGAACGGGAAAATGAACACTGAAGCTTTCTTT. Amino acid sequence: CASSPNGKMNTEAFF.

With respect to this clonotype: The junction differs from germline at one of its ends, possibly a read error. The chain uses TRBV6-5 and TRBJ1-6, with D uncertain. The CDR3 covers 16 residues. CDR1 MNHEY and CDR2 SVGAGI come from the germline V gene. The CDR3 DNA follows: TGTGCCAACAGTTACTCGGGTTCTGGCGGAAATTCACCCCTCCACTTT. It codes for CANSYSGSGGNSPLHF.